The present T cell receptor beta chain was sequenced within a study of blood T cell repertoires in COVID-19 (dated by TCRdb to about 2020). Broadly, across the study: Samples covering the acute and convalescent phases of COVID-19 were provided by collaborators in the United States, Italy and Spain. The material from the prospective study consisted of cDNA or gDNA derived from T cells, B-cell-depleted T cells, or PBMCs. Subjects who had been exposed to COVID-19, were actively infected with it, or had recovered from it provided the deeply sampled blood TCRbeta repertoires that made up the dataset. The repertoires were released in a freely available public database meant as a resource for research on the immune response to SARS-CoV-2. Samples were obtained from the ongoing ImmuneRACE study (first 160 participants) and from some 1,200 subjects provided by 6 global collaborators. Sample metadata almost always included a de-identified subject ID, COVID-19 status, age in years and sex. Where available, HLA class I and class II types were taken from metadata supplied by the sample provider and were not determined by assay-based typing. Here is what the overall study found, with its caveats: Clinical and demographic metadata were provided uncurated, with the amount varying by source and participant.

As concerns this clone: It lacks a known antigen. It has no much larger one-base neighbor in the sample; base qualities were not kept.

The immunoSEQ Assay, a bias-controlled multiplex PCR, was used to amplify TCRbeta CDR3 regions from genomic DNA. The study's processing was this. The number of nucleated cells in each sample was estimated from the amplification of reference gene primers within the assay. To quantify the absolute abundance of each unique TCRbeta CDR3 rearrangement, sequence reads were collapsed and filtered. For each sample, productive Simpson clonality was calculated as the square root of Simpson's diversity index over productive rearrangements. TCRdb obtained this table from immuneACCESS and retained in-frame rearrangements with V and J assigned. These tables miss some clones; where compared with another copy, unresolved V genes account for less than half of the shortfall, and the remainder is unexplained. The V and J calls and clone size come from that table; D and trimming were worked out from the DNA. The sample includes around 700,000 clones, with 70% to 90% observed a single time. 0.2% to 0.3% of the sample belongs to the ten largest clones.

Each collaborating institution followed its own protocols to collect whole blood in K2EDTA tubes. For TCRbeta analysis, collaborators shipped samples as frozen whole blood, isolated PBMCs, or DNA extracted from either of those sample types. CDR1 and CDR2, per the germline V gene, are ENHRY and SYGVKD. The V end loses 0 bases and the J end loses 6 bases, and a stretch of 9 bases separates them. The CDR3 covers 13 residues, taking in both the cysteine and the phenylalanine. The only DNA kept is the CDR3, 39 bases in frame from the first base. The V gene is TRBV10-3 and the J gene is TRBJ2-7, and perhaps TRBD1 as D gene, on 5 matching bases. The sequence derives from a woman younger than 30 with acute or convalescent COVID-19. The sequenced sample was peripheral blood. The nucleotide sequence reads TGTGCCATCAGTGAGTCTGTTAGGGGCGAGCAGTACTTC. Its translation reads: CAISESVRGEQYF.